This TCR beta chain was observed in a study of cytomegalovirus exposure and HLA in healthy donors. As concerns this clone: The antigen is undetermined.

Whole-study results and caveats: A likely sequencing artifact accounted for one observed cluster of highly shared sequence variants. In a later analysis, a missense DCLRE1C variant was linked to TCR beta V- and J-gene trimming. Using the classifier, cytomegalovirus status was reportedly diagnosed with high specificity and sensitivity. Several V segments, TRBV6-2 and TRBV6-3 among them, could not be told apart and were dropped.

With 60 Vbeta and 13 Jbeta primers, the PCR was carried out. Assay used: immunoSEQ multiplex PCR; TCRdb lists only in-frame clones, some missing. The data contain 130,000 to 150,000 clones, around 66% of them seen just once; the ten biggest clones take up 3%. CDR3 size: 14 residues. Germline V gene lookup returns CDR1 KGHSH and CDR2 LQKENI. V dropped 5 bases and J dropped 2; count of bases not matched to a gene: 4. This receptor was obtained from a woman aged 25-40 years in good health and CMV-seropositive. The material sequenced was PBMCs. The chain carries TRBV18 and TRBJ1-1; the match to TRBD1 covers 8 bases. CDR3 sequence (DNA): TGTGCCAGCTCAATCGGACAGGGAAACACTGAAGCTTTCTTT. It encodes CASSIGQGNTEAFF.